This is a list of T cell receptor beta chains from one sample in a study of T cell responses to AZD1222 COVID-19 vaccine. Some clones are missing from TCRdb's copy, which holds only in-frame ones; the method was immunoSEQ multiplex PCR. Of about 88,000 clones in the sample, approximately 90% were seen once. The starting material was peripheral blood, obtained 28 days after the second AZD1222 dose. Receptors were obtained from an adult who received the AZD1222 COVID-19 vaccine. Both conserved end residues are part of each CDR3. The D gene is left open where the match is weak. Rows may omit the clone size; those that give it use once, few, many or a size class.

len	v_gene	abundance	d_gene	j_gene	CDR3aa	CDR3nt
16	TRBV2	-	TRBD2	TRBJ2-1	CASSEPSGGAGNEQFF	TGTGCCAGCAGTGAGCCTAGCGGGGGGGCAGGGAATGAGCAGTTCTTC
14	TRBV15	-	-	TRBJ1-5	CATSVGQHNQPQHF	TGTGCCACCTCTGTGGGACAACACAATCAGCCCCAGCATTTT
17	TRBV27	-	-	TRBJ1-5	CASSLSYKEGPNQPQHF	TGTGCCAGCAGTTTATCGTACAAGGAGGGCCCCAATCAGCCCCAGCATTTT
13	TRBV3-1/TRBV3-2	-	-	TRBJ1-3	CASSQRGGNTIYF	TGTGCCAGCAGCCAACGGGGAGGAAACACCATATATTTT
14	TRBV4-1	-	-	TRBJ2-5	CASSQEGQRETQYF	TGCGCCAGCAGCCAAGAAGGACAGCGGGAGACCCAGTACTTC
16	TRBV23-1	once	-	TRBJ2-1	CASSGWGTLSYNEQFF	TGCGCCAGCAGTGGGTGGGGGACTCTTTCCTACAATGAGCAGTTCTTC
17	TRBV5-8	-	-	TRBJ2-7	CASSFTRGTDISYEQYF	TGTGCCAGCAGCTTTACACGGGGGACAGATATTTCCTACGAGCAGTACTTC
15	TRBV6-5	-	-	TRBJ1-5	CASSYSPASYQPQHF	TGTGCCAGCAGTTACTCCCCCGCATCATATCAGCCCCAGCATTTT
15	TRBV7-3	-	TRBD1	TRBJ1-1	CASSLTGGRNTEAFF	TGTGCCAGCAGCTTGACAGGGGGGAGAAACACTGAAGCTTTCTTT
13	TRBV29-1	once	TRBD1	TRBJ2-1	CSARNTGGNEQFF	TGCAGCGCCCGAAACACAGGGGGGAATGAGCAGTTCTTC
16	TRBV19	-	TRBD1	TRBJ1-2	CASSQKGGQGTYGYTF	TGTGCCAGTAGCCAAAAGGGGGGACAGGGGACCTATGGCTACACCTTC
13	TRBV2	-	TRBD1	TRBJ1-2	CASSDAGGPGYTF	TGTGCCAGCAGTGACGCAGGGGGCCCTGGCTACACCTTC
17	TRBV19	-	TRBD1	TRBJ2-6	CASSILTGTSGANVLTF	TGTGCCAGTAGTATCTTGACAGGGACCTCTGGGGCCAACGTCCTGACTTTC
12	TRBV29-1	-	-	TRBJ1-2	CSVESGTYGYTF	TGCAGCGTTGAGTCCGGGACGTATGGCTACACCTTC
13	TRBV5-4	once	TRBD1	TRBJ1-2	CASSLEQGDGYTF	TGTGCCAGCAGCTTGGAGCAGGGGGATGGCTACACCTTC
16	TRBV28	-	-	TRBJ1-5	CASSLSGAQTDQPQHF	TGTGCCAGCAGTTTATCCGGGGCACAGACCGATCAGCCCCAGCATTTT
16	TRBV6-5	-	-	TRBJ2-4	CASSYGAAIAKNIQYF	TGTGCCAGCAGTTACGGGGCAGCAATAGCCAAAAACATTCAGTACTTC
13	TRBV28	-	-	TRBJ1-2	CASRQQGPYGYTF	TGTGCCAGCCGACAACAGGGACCCTATGGCTACACCTTC
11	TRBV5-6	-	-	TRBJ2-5	CASSMKSSQYF	TGTGCCAGCAGCATGAAGTCGTCCCAGTACTTC
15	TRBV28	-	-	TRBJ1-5	CASSSLGGFNQPQHF	TGTGCCAGCAGTTCGCTCGGGGGTTTCAATCAGCCCCAGCATTTT
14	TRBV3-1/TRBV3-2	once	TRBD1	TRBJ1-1	CASSHGTGSTEAFF	TGTGCCAGCAGCCACGGGACAGGGTCCACTGAAGCTTTCTTT
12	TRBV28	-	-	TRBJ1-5	CASSYPNQPQHF	TGTGCCAGCAGTTACCCCAATCAGCCCCAGCATTTT
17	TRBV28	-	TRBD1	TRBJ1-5	CASSFPKGAPGNQPQHF	TGTGCCAGCAGTTTTCCTAAGGGGGCGCCTGGAAATCAGCCCCAGCATTTT
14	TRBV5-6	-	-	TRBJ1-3	CASSLEARGNTIYF	TGTGCCAGCAGCTTGGAGGCAAGAGGAAACACCATATATTTT
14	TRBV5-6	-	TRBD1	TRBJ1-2	CASSLTQGAYGYTF	TGTGCCAGCAGCTTAACACAGGGGGCCTATGGCTACACCTTC
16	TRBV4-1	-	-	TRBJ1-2	CASSQEISRANYGYTF	TGCGCCAGCAGCCAAGAAATTTCCAGGGCTAACTATGGCTACACCTTC
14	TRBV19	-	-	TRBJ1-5	CASSIRDHNQPQHF	TGTGCCAGTAGTATCAGAGATCACAATCAGCCCCAGCATTTT
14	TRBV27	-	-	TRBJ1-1	CASSSTGTFTEAFF	TGTGCCAGCAGTTCCACAGGGACCTTCACTGAAGCTTTCTTT
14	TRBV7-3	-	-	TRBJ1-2	CASSKVLSNYGYTF	TGTGCCAGCAGCAAAGTCCTCTCTAACTATGGCTACACCTTC
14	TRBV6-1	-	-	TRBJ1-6	CASSEALGSSPLHF	TGTGCCAGCAGTGAAGCGCTGGGTAGTTCACCCCTCCACTTT
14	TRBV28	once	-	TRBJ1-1	CASSKDRRNTEAFF	TGTGCCAGCAGTAAAGACAGAAGGAACACTGAAGCTTTCTTT
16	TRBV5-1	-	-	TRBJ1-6	CASSLAMGGRYSPLHF	TGCGCCAGCAGCTTAGCCATGGGGGGGAGGTATTCACCCCTCCACTTT
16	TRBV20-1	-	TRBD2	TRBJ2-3	CSASRNAGGPTDTQYF	TGCAGTGCAAGTCGGAACGCGGGGGGGCCAACAGATACGCAGTATTTT
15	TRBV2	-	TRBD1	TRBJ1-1	CASRGTGGMNTEAFF	TGTGCCAGCAGGGGGACAGGGGGTATGAACACTGAAGCTTTCTTT
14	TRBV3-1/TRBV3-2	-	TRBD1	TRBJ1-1	CASSLQGENTEAFF	TGTGCCAGCAGTCTACAGGGGGAGAACACTGAAGCTTTCTTT
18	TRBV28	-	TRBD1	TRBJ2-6	CASSLSDRGTPGANVLTF	TGTGCCAGCAGTTTATCCGACAGGGGGACTCCCGGGGCCAACGTCCTGACTTTC
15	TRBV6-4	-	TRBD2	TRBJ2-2	CASSAGGSITGELFF	TGTGCCAGCAGCGCGGGGGGGTCCATCACCGGGGAGCTGTTTTTT
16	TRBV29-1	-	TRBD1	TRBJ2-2	CSAEGGTGDITGELFF	TGCAGCGCCGAGGGCGGGACAGGGGATATCACCGGGGAGCTGTTTTTT
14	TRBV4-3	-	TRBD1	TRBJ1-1	CASSPGQGGTEAFF	TGCGCCAGCAGCCCAGGACAGGGGGGGACTGAAGCTTTCTTT
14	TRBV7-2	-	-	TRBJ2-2	CASSSRHSTGELFF	TGTGCCAGCAGCTCACGCCACAGCACCGGGGAGCTGTTTTTT
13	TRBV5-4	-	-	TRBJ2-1	CASSGGRHNEQFF	TGTGCCAGCAGTGGGGGACGGCACAATGAGCAGTTCTTC
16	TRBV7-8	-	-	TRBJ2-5	CASSLVGRGNDETQYF	TGTGCCAGCAGCTTAGTTGGTAGGGGTAATGATGAGACCCAGTACTTC
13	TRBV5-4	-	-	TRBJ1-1	CASSFLGGTEAFF	TGTGCCAGCAGCTTCTTGGGGGGCACTGAAGCTTTCTTT
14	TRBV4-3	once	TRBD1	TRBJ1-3	CASSFLFTPGQGGF	TGCGCCAGCAGCTTCCTCTTCACGCCGGGACAGGGAGGATTT
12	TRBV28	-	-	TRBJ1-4	CASSLPTEKLFF	TGTGCCAGCAGTTTACCCACAGAAAAACTGTTTTTT
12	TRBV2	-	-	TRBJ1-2	CASKGLRRGYTF	TGTGCCAGCAAGGGGTTGAGAAGAGGCTACACCTTC
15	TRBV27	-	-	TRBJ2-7	CASSLSGINSYEQYF	TGTGCCAGCAGTTTATCGGGAATAAACTCCTACGAGCAGTACTTC
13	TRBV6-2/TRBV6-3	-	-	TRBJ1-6	CASSSLSNSPLHF	TGTGCCAGCAGTTCGCTCAGTAATTCACCCCTCCACTTT
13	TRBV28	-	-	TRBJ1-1	CASSLGRATEAFF	TGTGCCAGCAGTTTGGGCAGGGCGACTGAAGCTTTCTTT
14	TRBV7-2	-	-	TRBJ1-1	CASSLTRVNTEAFF	TGTGCCAGCAGCTTAACGAGAGTGAACACTGAAGCTTTCTTT
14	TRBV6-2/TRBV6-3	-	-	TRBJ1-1	CASSPFSVNTEAFF	TGTGCCAGCAGCCCTTTCTCCGTGAACACTGAAGCTTTCTTT
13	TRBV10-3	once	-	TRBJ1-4	CAISERTGEKLFF	TGTGCCATCAGTGAGAGGACGGGAGAAAAACTGTTTTTT
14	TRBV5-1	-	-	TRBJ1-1	CASSLDRAYTEAFF	TGCGCCAGCAGCTTGGACAGGGCGTACACTGAAGCTTTCTTT
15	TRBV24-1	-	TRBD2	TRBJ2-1	CATSARGVFYNEQFF	TGTGCCACCAGTGCGCGGGGGGTCTTCTACAATGAGCAGTTCTTC
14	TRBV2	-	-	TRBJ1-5	CASENLYSNQPQHF	TGTGCCAGCGAGAACCTCTATAGCAATCAGCCCCAGCATTTT
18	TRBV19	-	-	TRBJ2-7	CASSIQYDRTSLSREQYF	TGTGCCAGTAGTATCCAGTACGACAGGACCTCATTATCGCGCGAGCAGTACTTC
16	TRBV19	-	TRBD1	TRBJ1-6	CASSPATTGMSSPLHF	TGTGCCAGTAGTCCCGCCACGACAGGGATGTCATCACCCCTCCACTTT
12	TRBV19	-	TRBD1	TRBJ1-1	CASRDRGTEAFF	TGTGCCAGTAGAGACAGGGGTACTGAAGCTTTCTTT